These 5 T cell receptor beta chains were all obtained from the same sample, sequenced in a study of blood T cell repertoires in COVID-19. The assay was immunoSEQ multiplex PCR, and TCRdb's table has in-frame clones only and misses some. The table lists around 100,000 clones, approximately 86% of them singletons, with around 5% in the top ten. Sequenced: peripheral blood. Receptor source: a human donor in a cohort sampled during active COVID-19.

The chain employs TRBV15 and TRBJ2-1; D not resolved. The CDR3 has 17 amino acids. V lost 1 base and J lost 1, with 14 bases in between. Germline lookup yields CDR1 LNHNV and CDR2 YYDKDF (reference sequence). CDR3 DNA sequence: TGTGCCACCAGCAGAGTTGATCCTCGGGTATCCTACAATGAGCAGTTCTTC. It yields the protein CATSRVDPRVSYNEQFF.

The chain has TRBV11-2 and TRBJ1-1; D possibly corresponds to TRBD1 (5 bases). Germline V lookup: CDR1 SGHAT, CDR2 FQNNGV. Deletions cut 1 base from V and 8 bases from J, with 11 bases between. This CDR3 region has 13 residues. The DNA for the CDR3 is TGTGCCAGCAGCTTAGTCGACAGAACAGAAGCTTTCTTT. It yields the protein CASSLVDRTEAFF.

The DNA of the CDR3 is TGTGCCAGTAGTGCGCGGGGACAGGGGGCTTTCGAGCAGTACTTC. Its protein product is CASSARGQGAFEQYF. The chain carries TRBV19 and TRBJ2-7, with TRBD1 matching 12 bases. This CDR3 is built from 15 residues. The germline V gene has CDR1 LNHDA and CDR2 SQIVND (reference sequence). J lost 6 bases, V lost 5 bases, and 8 bases had no gene match.

The chain couples TRBV7-9 to TRBJ1-1; TRBD1 agrees at 7 bases. The germline CDR1 and CDR2 sequences are SEHNR and FQNEAQ (reference sequence). The CDR3 contains 14 residues. Trimming cost V 8 bases and J 6 bases; bases outside gene matches: 12. The CDR3 protein is CASRPTGSGSEAFF. CDR3 nucleotide sequence: TGTGCCAGCCGACCGACAGGGTCAGGTTCTGAAGCTTTCTTT.

The chain is built from TRBV9 and TRBJ2-3, with TRBD1 as a possible D gene (5 bases). Trimming removed 0 bases at V and 1 base at J, with 12 bases between. The CDR3 has 16 amino acids. Germline V gene data show CDR1 as SGDLS and CDR2 as YYNGEE. CDR3 protein: CASSVGGVWGTDTQYF. CDR3 DNA: TGTGCCAGCAGCGTAGGGGGCGTTTGGGGCACAGATACGCAGTATTTT.